Described below is a single TCR beta chain sequence and its context. Enrolment of Seattle patients took place during active infection, and they were followed longitudinally. This sample was included in a study of blood T cell repertoires in COVID-19. Study-wide background: COVID-19 samples collected from the United States, Italy and Spain covered acute and convalescent phases.

V was trimmed by 5 bases and J by 4 bases, leaving 6 bases between them. The CDR3 runs 11 residues. CDR1 is DFQATT and CDR2 is SNEGSKA in the germline V gene (reference sequence). The authors' processing: Amplification from reference gene primers served as the basis for estimated nucleated cell counts. Method: immunoSEQ multiplex PCR; TCRdb's copy keeps in-frame clones and lacks some. That table gives V, J and clone size, and the DNA gave D and trimming. This table holds 200,000 to 250,000 clones, 80% to 95% found once. The chain is built from TRBV20-1 and TRBJ2-1; TRBD1 might be the D (6 bases). Sequenced: peripheral blood. This receptor was taken from a man between 60 and 75 years old with COVID-19, enrolled during active disease. The CDR3 DNA reads TGCAGTGCTGGACAGTACAATGAGCAGTTCTTC. It encodes CSAGQYNEQFF.